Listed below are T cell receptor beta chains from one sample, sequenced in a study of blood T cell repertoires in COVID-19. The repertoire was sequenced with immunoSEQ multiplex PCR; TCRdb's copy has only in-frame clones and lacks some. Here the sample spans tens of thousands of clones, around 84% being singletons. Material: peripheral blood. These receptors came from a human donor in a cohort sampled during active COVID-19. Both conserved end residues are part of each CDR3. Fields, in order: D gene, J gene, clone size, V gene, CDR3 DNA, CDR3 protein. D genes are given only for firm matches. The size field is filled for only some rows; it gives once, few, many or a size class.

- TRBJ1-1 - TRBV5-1 TGCGCCAGCAGCTTGGAGCGGAACACTGAAGCTTTCTTT CASSLERNTEAFF
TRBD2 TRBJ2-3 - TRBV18 TGTGCCAGCTCACCACTGCAGCGGGGGGCCAGCACAGATACGCAGTATTTT CASSPLQRGASTDTQYF
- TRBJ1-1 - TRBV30 TGTGCCTGGAGTACCCCTGGGGGGTTCGGTGAAGCTTTCTTT CAWSTPGGFGEAFF
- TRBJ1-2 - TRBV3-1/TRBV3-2 TGTGCCAGCAGCCAGGAACAGGTGTTTGGCTACACCTTC CASSQEQVFGYTF
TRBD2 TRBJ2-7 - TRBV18 TGTGCCAGCTCACCCCCCGGACTAGCGGGGGGCTACGAGCAGTACTTC CASSPPGLAGGYEQYF
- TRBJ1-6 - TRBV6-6 TGTGCCAGCAGTTACCCGGGACTCTTCCACTTT CASSYPGLFHF
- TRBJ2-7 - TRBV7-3 TGTGCCAGCAGCTTAAGAGCGGCCTACGAGCAGTACTTC CASSLRAAYEQYF
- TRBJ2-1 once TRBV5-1 TGCGCCAGCAATAGGGGGAGTTTCGGGGAGCAGTTCTTC CASNRGSFGEQFF
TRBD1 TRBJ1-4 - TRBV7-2 TGTGCCAGCAGCCCCAGGGGGCTGGCTAATGAAAAACTGTTTTTT CASSPRGLANEKLFF
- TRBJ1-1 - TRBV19 TGTGCCAGTAGTACCCTCTACAGTGGCCCCACTGAAGCTTTCTTT CASSTLYSGPTEAFF
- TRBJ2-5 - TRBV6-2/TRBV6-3 TGTGCCAGCAGTTACAGGGGGGGCGAGGGGGAGACCCAGTACTTC CASSYRGGEGETQYF
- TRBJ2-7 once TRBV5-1 TGCGCCAGCAGCCGGACAGCCACGACCTACGAGCAGTACTTC CASSRTATTYEQYF
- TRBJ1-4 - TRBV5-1 TGCGCCAGCAGCTTTGGTGGCTTTGAAAAACTGTTTTTT CASSFGGFEKLFF
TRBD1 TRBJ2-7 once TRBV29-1 TGCAGCGTTCCGGGACAGGGAACAGGCGAGCAGTACTTC CSVPGQGTGEQYF
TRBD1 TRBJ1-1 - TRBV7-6 TGTGCCAGCAGCTTAAACAGGGGAACTGAAGCTTTCTTT CASSLNRGTEAFF
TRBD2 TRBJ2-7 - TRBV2 TGTGCCAGCAGTTATTTTGGGACTAGCGGCGCCTACGAGCAGTACTTC CASSYFGTSGAYEQYF
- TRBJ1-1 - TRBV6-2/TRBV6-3 TGTGCCAGCAGTCACGGGAACACTGAAGCTTTCTTT CASSHGNTEAFF
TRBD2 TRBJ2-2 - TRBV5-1 TGCGCCAGCAGCTTGGCCGGGACTAGCGGGAGCCAGGGGACCGGGGAGCTGTTTTTT CASSLAGTSGSQGTGELFF
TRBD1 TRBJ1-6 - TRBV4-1 TGCGCCAGCAGCCAAGACCCGGGACAGTATAATTCACCCCTCCACTTT CASSQDPGQYNSPLHF
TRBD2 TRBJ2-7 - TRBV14 TGTGCCAGCAGCCAAGATCTAGCGGGATTGTACGAGCAGTACTTC CASSQDLAGLYEQYF
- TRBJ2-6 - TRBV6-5 TGTGCCAGCAGCGCCCGATCGGCTGGGGCCAACGTCCTGACTTTC CASSARSAGANVLTF
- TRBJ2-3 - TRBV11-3 TGTGCCAGCAGCGAAATGAGATCCGGGGGTACGCAGTATTTT CASSEMRSGGTQYF
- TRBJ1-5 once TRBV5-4 TGTGCCAGCAGCGTGGACAGCTATCAGCCCCAGCATTTT CASSVDSYQPQHF
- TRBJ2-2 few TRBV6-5 TGTGCCAGCCGATCCGGGACTCGTCCCGGGGAGCTGTTTTTT CASRSGTRPGELFF
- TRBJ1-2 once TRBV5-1 TGCGCCAGCAGCTCTGGGGGGGTGTCGTCCTATGGCTACACCTTC CASSSGGVSSYGYTF
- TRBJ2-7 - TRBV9 TGTGCCAGCAGCGTAGGGTCGTATCGGGAAGACACAAAGCAGTACTTC CASSVGSYREDTKQYF
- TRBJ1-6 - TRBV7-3 TGTGCCAGCAGCCTAAAACAGGACTCACCCCTCCACTTT CASSLKQDSPLHF
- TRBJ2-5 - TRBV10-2 TGCGCCAGCAGTGCCGGCTCCGGGGGAGAGACCCAGTACTTC CASSAGSGGETQYF
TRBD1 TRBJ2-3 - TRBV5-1 TGCGCCAGCAGCTCCCAGGGACAGAACACAGATACGCAGTATTTT CASSSQGQNTDTQYF
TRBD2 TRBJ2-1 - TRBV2 TGTGCCAGCAGACGGTCCGGGGGGGTAGCGGGGTCCTCCTACAATGAGCAGTTCTTC CASRRSGGVAGSSYNEQFF
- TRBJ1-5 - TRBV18 TGTGCCAGCTCACCAGGGGGCGGTCAGCCCCAGCATTTT CASSPGGGQPQHF
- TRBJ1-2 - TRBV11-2 TGTGCAGTCACGGGGGGCTTTAATGGCTACACCTTC CAVTGGFNGYTF
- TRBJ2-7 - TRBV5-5 TGTGCCAGCAGCTTCAGGGTTTCCGAGCAGTACTTC CASSFRVSEQYF
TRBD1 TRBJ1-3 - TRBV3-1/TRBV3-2 TGTGCCAGCAGCCTACAGGGGGCGCCCGGAAACACCATATATTTT CASSLQGAPGNTIYF
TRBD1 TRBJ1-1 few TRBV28 TGTGCCAGCAGTTTTATTCAGGGGGGCACTGAAGCTTTCTTT CASSFIQGGTEAFF
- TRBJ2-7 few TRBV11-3 TGTGCCAGCAGCCCCTCGACAGACTCCTACGAGCAGTACTTC CASSPSTDSYEQYF
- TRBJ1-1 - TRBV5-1 TGCGCCAGTCACGAACCGGGGTTCCCCACTGAAGCTTTCTTT CASHEPGFPTEAFF
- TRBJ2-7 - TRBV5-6 TGTGCCAGCAGCTTGCCGGGGACAAGCTCCTACGAGCAGTACTTC CASSLPGTSSYEQYF
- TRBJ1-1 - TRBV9 TGTGCCAGCAGCGTAGATCGAGCCATGAACACTGAAGCTTTCTTT CASSVDRAMNTEAFF
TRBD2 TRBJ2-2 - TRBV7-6 TGTGCCAGCAGCCCCGGGACTAAAGCTACCGGGGAGCTGTTTTTT CASSPGTKATGELFF
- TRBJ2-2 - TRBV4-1 TGCGCCAGCGCCCCCCCCGTAGGGGAGGCCGGGGAGCTGTTTTTT CASAPPVGEAGELFF
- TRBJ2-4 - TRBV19 TGTGCCAGTAGTATAGGCTCGAGGGGGACCGGGTTCATTCAGTACTTC CASSIGSRGTGFIQYF
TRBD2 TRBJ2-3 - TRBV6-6 TGTGCCAGCAGTCGACGACTAGCGGGGGAACGCACAGATACGCAGTATTTT CASSRRLAGERTDTQYF
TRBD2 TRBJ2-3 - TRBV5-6 TGTGCCAGCAGCCGCGGGACTAGCGGGAGAGCAGATACGCAGTATTTT CASSRGTSGRADTQYF
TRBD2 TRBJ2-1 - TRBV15 TGTGCCACCAGCAACAGGGGACTAGCGGGAGTAATCCCCTTCTTC CATSNRGLAGVIPFF
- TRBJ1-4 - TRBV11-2 TGTGCCAGCAGCTTAGTCGGTGAAAAACTGTTTTTT CASSLVGEKLFF
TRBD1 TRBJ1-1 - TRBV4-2 TGTGCCAGCAGCCAAGATCCCCGACAGGGAATGAACACTGAAGCTTTCTTT CASSQDPRQGMNTEAFF
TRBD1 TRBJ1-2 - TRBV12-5 TGTGCTAGTGGTTTGACAGGGGGTGGTGGCTACACCTTC CASGLTGGGGYTF
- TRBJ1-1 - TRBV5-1 TGCGCCAGCAGCCGGGACTCCCTGAACACTGAAGCTTTCTTT CASSRDSLNTEAFF
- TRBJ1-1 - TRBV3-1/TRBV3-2 TGTGCCAGCAGCCAAGGGACCGGGGACCTCGGAGGGTTT CASSQGTGDLGGF
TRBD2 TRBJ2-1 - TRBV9 TGTGCCAGCAGCGTAGACGGGAGGGGAGGGTGGAATGAGCAGTTCTTC CASSVDGRGGWNEQFF
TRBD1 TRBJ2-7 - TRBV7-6 TGTGCCAGCAGCTTAGTGCCCAGGGGGCGGGACGAGCAGTACTTC CASSLVPRGRDEQYF
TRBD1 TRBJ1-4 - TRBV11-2 TGTGCCAGCAGCTTGGGGACAGGGGAAACTAATGAAAAACTGTTTTTT CASSLGTGETNEKLFF
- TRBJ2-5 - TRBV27 TGTGCCAGCAGTTTCTCCTCCCAGGCGGGCGGGAAAGAGACCCAGTACTTC CASSFSSQAGGKETQYF